This section outlines one T cell receptor (beta chain) sequence together with its context. The source of the sample is a study of blood T cell repertoires in COVID-19. Source study methods: Reference gene primer amplification gave nucleated cell count estimates. Profiled with immunoSEQ multiplex PCR; TCRdb holds only in-frame clones, not every one. V, J and clone size were drawn from that table, and D and trimming were deduced from the DNA. The sample has roughly 170,000 clones; around 88% are singletons. With 6 bases clipped from V and 1 base from J, the junction kept 0 bases outside the gene matches. CDR1 is MDHEN, CDR2 SYDVKM, per germline. CDR3 length: 13 residues.

V is TRBV28 and J is TRBJ2-7; TRBD2 matches at 10 bases. This receptor was taken from a woman aged 50 to 60 in a cohort exposed to, infected with or recovered from COVID-19 (not recorded which). Sequenced: PBMCs or T cells enriched from blood (not recorded which). The CDR3 loop is CASRLAGSYEQYF. Here the CDR3 DNA reads TGTGCCAGCAGACTAGCGGGGTCCTACGAGCAGTACTTC.